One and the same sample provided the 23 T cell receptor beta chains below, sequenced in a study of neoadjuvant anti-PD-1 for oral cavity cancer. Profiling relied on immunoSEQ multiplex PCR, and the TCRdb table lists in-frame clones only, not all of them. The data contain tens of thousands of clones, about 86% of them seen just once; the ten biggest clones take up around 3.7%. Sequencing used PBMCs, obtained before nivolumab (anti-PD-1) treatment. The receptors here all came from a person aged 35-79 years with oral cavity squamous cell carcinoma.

The DNA for the CDR3 is TGTGCCAGCAGCTCGCCGGGACAGCAGATTTACGAGCAGTACTTC. It yields the protein CASSSPGQQIYEQYF. This chain connects TRBV6-6 to TRBJ2-7; 7 bases are shared with TRBD1. Germline V CDR1 and CDR2: MNHNY, SVGAGI (reference sequence). The CDR3 loop spans 15 amino acids. Unmatched junction bases numbered 12, after V lost 6 bases and J lost 4 bases.

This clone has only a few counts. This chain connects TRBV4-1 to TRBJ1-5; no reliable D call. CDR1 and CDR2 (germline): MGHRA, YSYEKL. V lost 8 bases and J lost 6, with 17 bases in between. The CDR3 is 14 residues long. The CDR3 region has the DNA TGCGCCAGCGGGCCTCTTGGGTCAGGTCAGCCCCAGCATTTT. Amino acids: CASGPLGSGQPQHF.

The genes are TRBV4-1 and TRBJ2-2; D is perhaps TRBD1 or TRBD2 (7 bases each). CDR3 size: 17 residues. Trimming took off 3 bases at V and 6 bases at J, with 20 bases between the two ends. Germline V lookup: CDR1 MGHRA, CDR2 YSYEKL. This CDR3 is CASSHGGLQGSAGELFF. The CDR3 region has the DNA TGCGCCAGCAGCCACGGGGGGTTACAGGGGTCGGCCGGGGAGCTGTTTTTT.

The CDR3 spells CASSHRPSGQNNSPLHF. DNA of the CDR3: TGCGCCAGCAGCCACCGACCCTCGGGACAGAATAATTCACCCCTCCACTTT. V and J are TRBV4-1 and TRBJ1-6; the match to TRBD1 covers 7 bases. J gave up 5 bases and V 3 bases, and 10 bases lay outside the gene matches. The length of the CDR3 is 17 residues. CDR1 MGHRA and CDR2 YSYEKL come from the germline V gene.

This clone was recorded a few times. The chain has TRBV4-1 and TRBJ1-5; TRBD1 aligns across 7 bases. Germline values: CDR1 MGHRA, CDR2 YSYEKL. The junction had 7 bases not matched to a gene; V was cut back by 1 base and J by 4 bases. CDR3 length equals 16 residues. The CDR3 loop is CASSQGAQGGNQPQHF. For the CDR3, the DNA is TGCGCCAGCAGCCAAGGGGCTCAGGGGGGGAATCAGCCCCAGCATTTT.

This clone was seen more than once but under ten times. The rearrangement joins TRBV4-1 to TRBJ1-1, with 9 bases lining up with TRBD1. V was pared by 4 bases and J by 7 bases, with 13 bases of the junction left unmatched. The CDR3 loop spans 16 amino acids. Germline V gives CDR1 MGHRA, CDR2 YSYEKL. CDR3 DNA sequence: TGCGCCAGCAGCCGCTCTTTTGGGACAGGGCTTCTTGAAGCTTTCTTT. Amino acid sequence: CASSRSFGTGLLEAFF.

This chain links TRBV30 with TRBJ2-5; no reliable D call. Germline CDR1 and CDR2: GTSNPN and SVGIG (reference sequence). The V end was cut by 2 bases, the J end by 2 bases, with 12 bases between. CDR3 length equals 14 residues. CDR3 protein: CAWSMAGLQETQYF. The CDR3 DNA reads TGTGCCTGGAGTATGGCAGGTCTACAAGAGACCCAGTACTTC.

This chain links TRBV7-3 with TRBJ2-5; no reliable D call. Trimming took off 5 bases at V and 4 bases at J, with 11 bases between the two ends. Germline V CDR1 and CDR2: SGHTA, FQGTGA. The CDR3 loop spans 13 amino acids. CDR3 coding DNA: TGTGCCAGCAGCCCGGGCCCTGGAGAGACCCAGTACTTC. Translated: CASSPGPGETQYF.

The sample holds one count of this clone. CDR3 sequence reads: CAISESQGARGYTF. CDR3 nucleotides: TGTGCCATCAGTGAGTCCCAGGGGGCGCGGGGCTACACCTTC. The genes are TRBV10-3 and TRBJ1-2, with 8 bases lining up with TRBD1. This CDR3 region has 14 residues. Germline loops: CDR1 ENHRY, CDR2 SYGVKD. With V trimmed by 0 bases and J by 8 bases, 5 bases remained unmatched.

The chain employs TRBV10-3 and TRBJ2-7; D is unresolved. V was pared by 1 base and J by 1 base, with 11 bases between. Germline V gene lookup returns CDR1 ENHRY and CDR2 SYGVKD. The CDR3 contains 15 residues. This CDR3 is CAISEWAGASYEQYF. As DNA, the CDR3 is TGTGCCATCAGTGAGTGGGCAGGCGCGTCCTACGAGCAGTACTTC.

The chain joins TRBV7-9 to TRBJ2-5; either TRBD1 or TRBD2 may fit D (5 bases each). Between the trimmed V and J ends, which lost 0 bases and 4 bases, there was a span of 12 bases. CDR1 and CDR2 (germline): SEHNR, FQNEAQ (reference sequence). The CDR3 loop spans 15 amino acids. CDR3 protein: CASSLATRGRETQYF. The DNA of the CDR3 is TGTGCCAGCAGCTTAGCGACGAGGGGCCGAGAGACCCAGTACTTC. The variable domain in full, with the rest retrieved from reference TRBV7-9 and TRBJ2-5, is DTGVSQNPRHKITKRGQNVTFRCDPISEHNRLYWYRQTLGQGPEFLTYFQNEAQLEKSRLLSDRFSAERPKGSFSTLEIQRTEQGDSAMYLCASSLATRGRETQYFGPGTRLLVL.

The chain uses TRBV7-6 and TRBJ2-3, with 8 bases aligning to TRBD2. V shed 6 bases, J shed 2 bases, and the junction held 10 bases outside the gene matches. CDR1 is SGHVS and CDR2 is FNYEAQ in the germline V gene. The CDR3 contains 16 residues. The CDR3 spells CASREGAGGLTDTQYF. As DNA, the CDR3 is TGTGCCAGCAGGGAAGGGGCGGGGGGCCTCACAGATACGCAGTATTTT.

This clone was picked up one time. Here the CDR3 reads CASGSANNEQFF. In DNA form, the CDR3 reads TGTGCTAGTGGTTCAGCAAACAATGAGCAGTTCTTC. The chain has TRBV12-5 and TRBJ2-1; D gene ambiguous. The CDR3 runs 12 residues. The germline V gene encodes CDR1 LGHNT and CDR2 FRNRAP. Trimming left V 4 bases short and J 5 bases short, with 6 bases between.

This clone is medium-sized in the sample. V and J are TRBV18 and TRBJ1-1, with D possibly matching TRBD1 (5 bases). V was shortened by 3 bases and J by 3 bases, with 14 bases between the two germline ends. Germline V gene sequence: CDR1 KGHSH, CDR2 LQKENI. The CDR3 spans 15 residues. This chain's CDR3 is CASSPGAGQDTEAFF. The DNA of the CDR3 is TGTGCCAGCTCACCCGGAGCGGGGCAGGACACTGAAGCTTTCTTT.

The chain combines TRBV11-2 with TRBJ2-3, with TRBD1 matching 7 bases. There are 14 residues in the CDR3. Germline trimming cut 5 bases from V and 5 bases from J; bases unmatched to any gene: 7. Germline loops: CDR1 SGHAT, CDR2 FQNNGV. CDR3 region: CASSTGQPGDTQYF. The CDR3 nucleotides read TGTGCCAGCAGCACGGGACAGCCTGGAGATACGCAGTATTTT.

The CDR3 bases are TGTGCCAGCAGTTTACGCCCCGGCCGGACGTCAGGGGTTGACACTGAAGCTTTCTTT. Its translation: CASSLRPGRTSGVDTEAFF. The rearrangement joins TRBV27 to TRBJ1-1; TRBD1 is a possible D gene (6 bases). Germline assignment: CDR1 MNHEY and CDR2 SMNVEV (reference sequence). V gave up 2 bases and J gave up 3 bases, with 25 bases separating them. This CDR3 comprises 19 residues.

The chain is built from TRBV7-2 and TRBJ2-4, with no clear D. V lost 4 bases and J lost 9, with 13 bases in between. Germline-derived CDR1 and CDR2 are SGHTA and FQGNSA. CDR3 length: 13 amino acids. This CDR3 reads CASSSPGRPIQYF. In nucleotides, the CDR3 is TGTGCCAGCAGCTCGCCGGGCAGGCCCATTCAGTACTTC.

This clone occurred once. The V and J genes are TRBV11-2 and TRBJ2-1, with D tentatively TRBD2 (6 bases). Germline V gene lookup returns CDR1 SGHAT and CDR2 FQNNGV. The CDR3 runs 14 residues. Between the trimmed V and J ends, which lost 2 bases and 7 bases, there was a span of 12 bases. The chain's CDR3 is CASSLSWGVNEQFF. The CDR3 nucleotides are TGTGCCAGCAGCTTATCCTGGGGGGTAAATGAGCAGTTCTTC.

The chain's CDR3 is CASTPRSDRNYGYTF. CDR3 nucleotides: TGTGCCAGCACCCCCAGGTCTGATCGGAACTATGGCTACACCTTC. This sequence joins TRBV11-1 and TRBJ1-2; D is unresolved. There are 15 residues in the CDR3. V was cut by 7 bases and J by 2 bases, with 17 bases left in between. Germline CDR1 and CDR2: SGHAT and FQDESV (reference sequence).

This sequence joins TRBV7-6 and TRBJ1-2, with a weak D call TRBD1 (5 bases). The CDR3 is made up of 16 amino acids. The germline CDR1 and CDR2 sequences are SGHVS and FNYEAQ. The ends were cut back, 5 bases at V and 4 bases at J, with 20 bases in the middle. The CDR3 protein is CASSPWTGPPSYGYTF. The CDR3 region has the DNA TGTGCCAGCAGCCCGTGGACGGGACCTCCGTCCTATGGCTACACCTTC.

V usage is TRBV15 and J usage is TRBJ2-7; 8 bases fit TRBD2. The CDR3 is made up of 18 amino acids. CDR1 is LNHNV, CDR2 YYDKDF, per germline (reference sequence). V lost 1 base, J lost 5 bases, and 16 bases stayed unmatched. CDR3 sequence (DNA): TGTGCCACCAGCAGAGCCTCGTTCCCCGGGACTAGAGTGGACGAGCAGTACTTC. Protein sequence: CATSRASFPGTRVDEQYF.

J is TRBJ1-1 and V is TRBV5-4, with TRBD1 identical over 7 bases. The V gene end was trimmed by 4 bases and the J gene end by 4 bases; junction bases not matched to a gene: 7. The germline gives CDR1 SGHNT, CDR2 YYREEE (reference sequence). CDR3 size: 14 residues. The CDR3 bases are TGTGCCAGCAGCACACCGACAGGGACCACTGAAGCTTTCTTT. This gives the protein CASSTPTGTTEAFF.

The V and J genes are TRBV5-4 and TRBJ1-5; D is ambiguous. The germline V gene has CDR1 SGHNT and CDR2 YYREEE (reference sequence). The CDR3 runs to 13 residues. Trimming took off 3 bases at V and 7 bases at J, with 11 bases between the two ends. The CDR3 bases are TGTGCCAGCAGCTCGGAGGGTTCGCAGCCCCAGCATTTT. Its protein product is CASSSEGSQPQHF.